This T cell receptor beta chain was retrieved from a study of blood T cell repertoires in COVID-19. The overall study: Sites across the United States, Italy and Spain contributed samples from acute and convalescent COVID-19.

In the study's own analysis: Amplification with reference gene primers provided the estimates of nucleated cell counts. Produced via immunoSEQ multiplex PCR; TCRdb's table is partial and in-frame only. D and trimming were read from the DNA, whereas the V and J calls and clone size are those reported in that table. Of more than 300,000 clones listed, approximately 90% are singletons. V lost 1 base and J lost 4, with 14 bases in between. Germline loops: CDR1 GTSNPN, CDR2 SVGIG (reference sequence). This CDR3 is built from 14 residues. Those who participated ranged in age from about 18 to 95 years and resided in about 24 US areas. Participants reported their clinical history, and cohort assignment relied on those reports.

The specimen sequenced was PBMCs or T cells enriched from blood (not recorded which). The clonotype comes from a man under 40 who had recovered from COVID-19. The chain uses TRBV30 and TRBJ2-7, with D tentatively TRBD1 (6 bases). As DNA, the CDR3 is TGTGCCTGGAGTGCCGGGACACGCCTATACGAGCAGTACTTC. Translating gives CAWSAGTRLYEQYF.